Sequencing of this T cell receptor (beta chain) was carried out in a study of a mutant IDH1 vaccine in newly diagnosed glioma. For the study at large: First vaccine doses came 4-6 weeks after radiotherapy alone, or with temozolomide cycles. Averaging around 42 years of age, treated patients were around 60% male and 37.5% female.

A word on this clone: Its target is unknown.

Time point denoted: week 47, end of study. Each vaccine dose was 300 ug of mutant IDH1 20-mer peptide, with topical imiquimod. Newly diagnosed WHO grade 3 or 4 IDH1-mutant, ATRX-lost astrocytomas were identified in the donors. TCRdb keeps only in-frame clones here, not all; method: immunoSEQ multiplex PCR. The top ten clones hold approximately 3.2% of a sample with some 60,000 clones, 80% to 85% of them seen once. The length of the CDR3 is 14 residues. Germline loops: CDR1 SGHRS, CDR2 YFSETQ. With 4 bases removed from V and 3 bases from J, the gap between germline ends came to 14 bases. This TCR came from a woman between 45 and 60 years old with glioma. The rearrangement joins TRBV5-1 to TRBJ2-7; D is tentatively TRBD1 or TRBD2 (5 bases each). The sequences come from PBMCs, collected from a glioma patient whose treatment included an IDH1 peptide vaccine. The CDR3 is CASSAGAGNYEQYF. CDR3 DNA sequence: TGCGCCAGCAGCGCCGGGGCAGGGAACTACGAGCAGTACTTC.